The rows below give T cell receptor beta chains drawn from one sample of a study of OX40 agonist ivuxolimab in advanced cancers. TCRdb's copy holds only in-frame clones and misses some; the assay was immunoSEQ multiplex PCR. The sample shows fewer than 85,000 clones, around 82% of them seen only once. This specimen was CD4+ or CD8+ T cells sorted from blood, taken in a trial of the OX40 agonist ivuxolimab. Receptor source: an adult with an advanced solid tumor such as melanoma, head and neck, liver or kidney cancer. Each CDR3 is given with its conserved first and last residue. The order of the fields is J gene, V gene, clone size, D gene, CDR3 DNA, CDR3 protein. The D gene is left open where the match is weak. A row's size may be missing; if present it is once, few, many or a size class.

TRBJ1-2 | TRBV10-3 | once | - | TGTGCCATCAGTGAGTCGGGGGGATCGTCCTATGGCTACACCTTC | CAISESGGSSYGYTF
TRBJ1-6 | TRBV6-6 | - | - | TGTGCCAGCAAACTTGGACAGCTCAATTCACCCCTCCACTTT | CASKLGQLNSPLHF
TRBJ2-1 | TRBV7-2 | - | - | TGTGCCAGCAGCTTACGCCTCGTATCGGGTCTAGTCTTC | CASSLRLVSGLVF
TRBJ2-5 | TRBV19 | - | - | TGTGCCAGTAGTACCTCCCCCGAAGAGACCCAGTACTTC | CASSTSPEETQYF
TRBJ1-5 | TRBV21-1 | - | - | TGTGCCAGCAGCAAACCTCATAAGGAGGGTGCCCGCAATCAGCCCCAGCATTTT | CASSKPHKEGARNQPQHF
TRBJ1-4 | TRBV2 | - | - | TGTGCCAGCAGTGCGATGAAGAATGAAAAACTGTTTTTT | CASSAMKNEKLFF
TRBJ1-4 | TRBV5-1 | - | TRBD1 | TGCGCCAGCAGCATAACCGGGACAGGGAATGAAAAACTGTTTTTT | CASSITGTGNEKLFF
TRBJ1-2 | TRBV7-6 | - | TRBD1 | TGTGCCAGCAGAGACAGGGATGGCTACACCTTC | CASRDRDGYTF
TRBJ2-1 | TRBV7-3 | once | - | TGTGCCAGCAGCTCGATGGCTGGGACCTCCTACAATGAGCAGTTCTTC | CASSSMAGTSYNEQFF
TRBJ1-5 | TRBV2 | - | - | TGTGCCAGCAGTGTTCTTCCCGGCCAGACCTCCCAGCATTTT | CASSVLPGQTSQHF